The rows below give T cell receptor beta chains drawn from one sample of a study of blood T cell repertoires in COVID-19. Produced via immunoSEQ multiplex PCR; TCRdb's table is partial and in-frame only. The sample contains under 200,000 clones, roughly 75% of which appear only once. The material sequenced was peripheral blood. The source is a man aged 70 or older with active or convalescent COVID-19. Each CDR3 is given with its conserved first and last residue. The D gene is left open where the match is weak.

>NA|TRBV28|TRBJ2-5
CASSPPGDQETQYF
>TRBD1|TRBV18|TRBJ2-5
CASSPLDRGETQYF
>TRBD2|TRBV4-1|TRBJ2-1
CASSQDWPGGPYSDEQFF
>NA|TRBV18|TRBJ1-3
CASSPVTVRSGNTIYF
>NA|TRBV6-6|TRBJ2-3
CASGGTGGASTDTQYF
>NA|TRBV7-9|TRBJ1-2
CASSLLSGGPLYGYTF
>TRBD2|TRBV14|TRBJ2-2
CASSRIAGGTGELFF
>NA|TRBV7-3|TRBJ2-2
CASSLSSDTGELFF
>NA|TRBV5-8|TRBJ2-1
CASSLGTGSPFGSSYNEQFF
>NA|TRBV10-3|TRBJ1-4
CAISGQGKTTNEKLFF
>NA|TRBV21-1|TRBJ2-3
CASSKNELPRTDTQYF
>TRBD1|TRBV18|TRBJ1-1
CASSPGGTGDTEAFF
>TRBD1|TRBV5-1|TRBJ1-1
CASWTGLGNTEAFF
>TRBD1|TRBV20-1|TRBJ2-3
CSAIDDRGLNTDTQYF
>TRBD2|TRBV2|TRBJ2-5
CASSERREGRETQYF
>NA|TRBV6-5|TRBJ2-2
CASTEAGELFF
>TRBD1|TRBV6-6|TRBJ1-2
CASSLGQAHNYGYTF
>TRBD1|TRBV4-2|TRBJ2-7
CASSRQGSYEQYF
>TRBD1|TRBV29-1|TRBJ2-2
CSVGAPSGQGNTGELFF
>NA|TRBV7-8|TRBJ1-2
CASSLVGGVANYGYTF
>TRBD1|TRBV6-5|TRBJ1-4
CASSLQGARDEKLFF
>NA|TRBV6-6|TRBJ1-5
CASTGGDGNQPQHF
>NA|TRBV2|TRBJ1-1
CASSGGVFTEAFF
>TRBD1|TRBV10-1|TRBJ1-1
CASSVDRGHTEAFF
>NA|TRBV5-4|TRBJ2-6
CASSMRAYSGANVLTF
>TRBD1|TRBV10-3|TRBJ2-2
CASRTGGYTGELFF
>TRBD1|TRBV6-5|TRBJ1-2
CASSYYGQGVDGYTF
>NA|TRBV19|TRBJ1-5
CASSPLADSFQPQHF
>TRBD1|TRBV7-9|TRBJ1-2
CASSPYGQGNYGYTF
>NA|TRBV5-1|TRBJ2-7
CASSLDVLFYEQYF
>TRBD1|TRBV15|TRBJ1-2
CATSRGGTGSFYGYTF
>NA|TRBV18|TRBJ2-6
CASSFTTVTSGANVLTF
>NA|TRBV5-1|TRBJ1-2
CASSTEGVRGGYTF
>NA|TRBV7-8|TRBJ2-3
CASSLKLLVPTDTQYF
>NA|TRBV2|TRBJ1-2
CASGGGASVYGYTF
>NA|TRBV5-6|TRBJ2-7
CASRSRQVLSYEQYF
>TRBD2|TRBV7-9|TRBJ2-1
CASSPPGLAGTGEQFF
>NA|TRBV21-1|TRBJ2-5
CASRRQGAQYF
>TRBD1|TRBV29-1|TRBJ1-2
CSVEDPKGQGWGYTF
>TRBD2|TRBV3-1/TRBV3-2|TRBJ2-7
CASSPFILAGVFYEQYF
>NA|TRBV3-1/TRBV3-2|TRBJ1-4
CASRSRGYQDEKLFF
>TRBD2|TRBV4-2|TRBJ2-3
CASSQDLAGGADTQYF
>TRBD1|TRBV3-1/TRBV3-2|TRBJ1-6
CASSQQGDSPLHF
>NA|TRBV2|TRBJ1-1
CASSEAVNTEAFF
>TRBD2|TRBV4-3|TRBJ2-1
CASSLELAGDYNEQFF
>NA|TRBV3-1/TRBV3-2|TRBJ2-5
CASTPSPSTETQYF
>TRBD2|TRBV10-1|TRBJ2-1
CASSRGGGINEQFF
>NA|TRBV9|TRBJ2-1
CASSGGPYNEQFF
>NA|TRBV29-1|TRBJ1-1
CSGTDSSNTEAFF
>TRBD2|TRBV7-2|TRBJ2-1
CASSPSGGVYNEQFF
>TRBD1|TRBV6-1|TRBJ2-5
CASSQDKGQGAETQYF
>TRBD2|TRBV11-2|TRBJ2-3
CASSLVGQSGGGDTQYF
>NA|TRBV1|TRBJ2-1
CTSSQRPNGLAGIRLDYNEQFF
>TRBD2|TRBV7-2|TRBJ2-1
CASSSLAGPYNEQFF
>TRBD2|TRBV3-1/TRBV3-2|TRBJ2-7
CASSQARWGGSYEQYF
>NA|TRBV4-2|TRBJ1-3
CASSLETPPPGNTIYF
>TRBD2|TRBV27|TRBJ2-7
CASSFRGLAGEQYF
>TRBD1|TRBV4-2|TRBJ2-5
CASSQREGPGTGQETQYF